Listed below are T cell receptor beta chains from one sample, sequenced in a study of shared clonotypes between healthy human individuals. The table came from immunoSEQ multiplex PCR; TCRdb's copy has only in-frame clones and leaves some out. The top ten clones hold around 11% of a sample with around 530,000 clones, roughly four fifths of them seen once. The specimen sequenced was PBMCs. The origin of the receptors is a woman in her 40s in good health. Some clones in this sample may be carry-over from other donors' samples. Both conserved end residues are part of each CDR3. Each record gives: V gene, D gene, clone size, J gene, CDR3 DNA, CDR3 protein. A D gene is named only where the DNA matches it firmly. Clone size is shown for a subset of rows, as once, few, many or a class of expanded clone.

TRBV5-4,TRBD1,once,TRBJ2-5,TGTGCCAGCAGCTTGGGGGGGGACAGGCAAGAGACCCAGTACTTC,CASSLGGDRQETQYF
TRBV10-3,.,.,TRBJ2-3,TGTGCCATCAGTGAAGGGGGTACAGGTAGCACAGATACGCAGTATTTT,CAISEGGTGSTDTQYF
TRBV7-2,TRBD1,once,TRBJ1-2,TGTGCCAGCAGCTGGAGACAGGGTGAGAATGGCTACACCTTC,CASSWRQGENGYTF
TRBV11-2,.,.,TRBJ2-6,TGTGCCAGCAGCCTCAATTCAAAGCAACAAAGTCGGGCCAACGTCCTGACTTTC,CASSLNSKQQSRANVLTF
TRBV6-1,.,.,TRBJ2-1,TGTGCCAGCAGTGAAATAGACGGCTCGTCCTACAATGAGCAGTTCTTC,CASSEIDGSSYNEQFF
TRBV6-1,TRBD1,.,TRBJ1-4,TGTGCCAGCAGTGAAGGACAGGGCACCTACGAAAAACTGTTTTTT,CASSEGQGTYEKLFF
TRBV30,TRBD2,.,TRBJ2-2,TGTGCCTGGAGTGTACTAGCGGGAGGCTACACCGGGGAGCTGTTTTTT,CAWSVLAGGYTGELFF
TRBV11-2,.,once,TRBJ1-2,TGTGCCAGCAGCTTAGACAGGGGAGCGAGGGGCTACACCTTC,CASSLDRGARGYTF
TRBV5-1,.,few,TRBJ1-2,TGCGCCAGCAGTTCCGGACAGCTCCCTGGCTACACCTTC,CASSSGQLPGYTF
TRBV7-3,.,.,TRBJ2-1,TGTGCCAGCAGCCCGGGGGCAGGTCGGAATGAGCAGTTCTTC,CASSPGAGRNEQFF
TRBV6-6,TRBD2,.,TRBJ2-5,TGTGCCAGCAGTTCCTGGGGGGGAAAGACCCAGTACTTC,CASSSWGGKTQYF
TRBV9,.,.,TRBJ2-1,TGTGCCAGCAGCGTAATAGGAGGGACTCAGTACAATGAGCAGTTCTTC,CASSVIGGTQYNEQFF
TRBV9,.,.,TRBJ2-2,TGTGCCAGCAGCGTAGTTCCGGGGGCCACCGGGGAGCTGTTTTTT,CASSVVPGATGELFF
TRBV5-4,.,.,TRBJ1-1,TGTGCCAGCAGCAAAGCCGGGACCGGGAACACTGAAGCTTTCTTT,CASSKAGTGNTEAFF
TRBV9,.,few,TRBJ1-1,TGTGCCAGCAGCGTAGACTACGGCATGAACACTGAGGCTTTCTTT,CASSVDYGMNTEAFF
TRBV2,TRBD1,.,TRBJ2-7,TGTGCCAGCAGTGTAGGGGACAGGGTGTCGTACTTC,CASSVGDRVSYF
TRBV5-6,.,.,TRBJ1-2,TGTGCCAGCAGCCTGTGGGGAGGCGACCTCTATGGCTACACCTTC,CASSLWGGDLYGYTF
TRBV15,.,.,TRBJ1-5,TGTGCCACCAGCAGAGGCGGGAGAAATCAGCCCCAGCATTTT,CATSRGGRNQPQHF
TRBV7-9,TRBD2,.,TRBJ2-7,TGTGCCAGCTCAGGGGGACTAGCGGAGTCCTCCTACGAGCAGTACTTC,CASSGGLAESSYEQYF
TRBV15,.,.,TRBJ2-6,TGTGCCACCAGCAGAGGCAGGGATCCTGGGGCCAACGTCCTGACTTTC,CATSRGRDPGANVLTF
TRBV6-6,.,.,TRBJ1-3,TGTGCCAGCAGTTACTTCGGACTCAGCTCTGGAAACACCATATATTTT,CASSYFGLSSGNTIYF
TRBV7-2,TRBD1,.,TRBJ2-7,TGTGCCAGCAGCAACCGGGACAGTTCCTACGAGCAGTACTTC,CASSNRDSSYEQYF
TRBV5-1,.,.,TRBJ1-5,TGCGCCAGCAGGTCGGATCCTAGCGAACCCCAGCATTTT,CASRSDPSEPQHF
TRBV27,.,.,TRBJ1-5,TGTGCCAGCAGTTTTGGGGGAAATCAGCCCCAGCATTTT,CASSFGGNQPQHF
TRBV15,.,.,TRBJ1-5,TGTGCCACCAGCAGAGATCTGGGAGGCCAGCCCCAGCATTTT,CATSRDLGGQPQHF
TRBV2,.,.,TRBJ1-5,TGTGCCAGCAGTGAGATGGGTGGGGGCAATCAGCCCCAGCATTTT,CASSEMGGGNQPQHF
TRBV27,.,.,TRBJ2-5,TGTGCCAGCAGTCCCCTGACCTTGTTTCGAGAGACCCAGTACTTC,CASSPLTLFRETQYF
TRBV4-3,TRBD2,few,TRBJ2-7,TGCGCCAGCAGCCAAGAAGCGCGGGAGCCCCCGTACGAGCAGTACTTC,CASSQEAREPPYEQYF
TRBV29-1,TRBD1,few,TRBJ2-1,TGCAGGAAATGCCGGGACAGGGGTTACAATGAGCAGTTCTTC,CRKCRDRGYNEQFF
TRBV5-1,.,.,TRBJ1-4,TGCGCCAGCCGCTTGGGGCAGGGTGAAAAACTGTTTTTT,CASRLGQGEKLFF
TRBV2,.,.,TRBJ1-4,TGTGCCAGCAGTGACCCGACGGCCTATAATGAAAAACTGTTTTTT,CASSDPTAYNEKLFF
TRBV28,.,few,TRBJ2-1,TGTGCCAGCAGTTTTTGGGGGCGGGAGATAGACTATGAGCAGTTCTTC,CASSFWGREIDYEQFF
TRBV5-4,TRBD1,.,TRBJ1-1,TGTGCCAGCAGCTTTGACAGGGGGCAAAACACTGAAGCTTTCTTT,CASSFDRGQNTEAFF
TRBV5-5,.,.,TRBJ2-7,TGTGCCAGCAGCTTGGCGGGCCGGCCCTACGAGCAGTACTTC,CASSLAGRPYEQYF
TRBV7-2,.,.,TRBJ2-7,TGTGCCAGCAGCTCAAACTTGCCCGAGCAGTACTTC,CASSSNLPEQYF
TRBV5-8,.,once,TRBJ1-5,TGTGCCAGCAGCTCGTCGAGTTTTGTTAGCAATCAGCCCCAGCATTTT,CASSSSSFVSNQPQHF
TRBV6-5,TRBD1,.,TRBJ2-1,TGTGCCAGCAGTCCGACAGGGTATGAGCAGTTCTTC,CASSPTGYEQFF
TRBV27,.,.,TRBJ2-7,TGTGCCAGCAGTTTTAGGGGGTTAAGGTACGAGCAGTACTTC,CASSFRGLRYEQYF
TRBV28,.,.,TRBJ1-4,TGTGCCAGCAGGACCGGGACCTGGACTAATGAAAAACTGTTTTTT,CASRTGTWTNEKLFF
TRBV7-2,TRBD2,.,TRBJ2-3,TGTGCCAGCAGCTTAATTATAGCGGGAGGCACAGATACGCAGTATTTT,CASSLIIAGGTDTQYF
TRBV5-1,TRBD1,.,TRBJ2-6,TGCGCCAGCAGCTCAGGGGGCGCTGGGGCCAACGTCCTGACTTTC,CASSSGGAGANVLTF
TRBV5-1,.,.,TRBJ2-7,TGCGCCAGCAGCTTGGGCCACCAGGGGGAGCAGTACTTC,CASSLGHQGEQYF
TRBV7-8,TRBD1,.,TRBJ2-7,TGTGCCAGCAGCCCCCGGACAGGGCTCACCTACGAGCAGTACTTC,CASSPRTGLTYEQYF
TRBV11-2,.,once,TRBJ2-1,TGTGCCAGCAGCTTAGTAAAGCGTAGGACATACAATGAGCAGTTCTTC,CASSLVKRRTYNEQFF